These 5 T cell receptor beta chains originate from one sample sequenced in a study of T cells in Graves' hyperthyroidism and ophthalmopathy. What was amplified from RNA transcripts were TCR beta CDR3 regions. Using the HTBI primer set, a first-round RT-PCR was run on the TCR CDR3. TCRdb ran MiXCR on the multiplex PCR reads and lists one entry per CDR3 protein. Of about 460,000 distinct CDR3 sequences listed, approximately 23% are singletons. The specimen sequenced was blood. The receptors were sampled from a woman aged 70-85 years with Graves' ophthalmopathy.

This clonotype has just a few counts. The CDR3 DNA reads TGTGCCAGCAGGGGACTAGCGGGAGCCTACAATGAGCAGTTCTTC. It encodes CASRGLAGAYNEQFF. The chain couples TRBV3-1 to TRBJ2-1, with 14 bases that match TRBD2. CDR1 is LGHDT and CDR2 is YNNKEL in the germline V gene (reference sequence). CDR3 size: 15 residues. Losses at the gene ends were 6 bases for V and 2 bases for J; bases not matched to a gene: 0.

This clonotype was seen ten or more times. The rearrangement uses TRBV28 and TRBJ1-1; D is possibly TRBD1 (6 bases). The CDR3 sequence is 14 residues long. The V end lost 6 bases, the J end lost 7 bases, and 18 bases lay between the germline ends. Germline CDR1 and CDR2: MDHEN and SYDVKM. CDR3 nucleotides: TGTGCCAGCAGCGGCTGGACAGTGCGCGGTGAAGCTTTCTTT. Translating it yields CASSGWTVRGEAFF.

In regard to this clonotype: The junction departs from the called germline gene at one end, perhaps through a read error. The rearrangement links TRBV2 to TRBJ2-1; 8 nucleotides match TRBD2. The CDR3 consists of 13 residues. Germline V gene sequence: CDR1 SNHLY, CDR2 FYNNEI. Written as DNA, the CDR3 is TGTGCCAGCAGCTTACCGGGAGGGGATGAGCGGTTCTTC. Translation gives CASSLPGGDERFF.

V is TRBV12-3 or TRBV12-4 and J is TRBJ1-5; 7 positions match TRBD1. The V segment lost 7 bases and the J segment 1 base; nucleotides outside the gene matches: 7. CDR3 length: 15 residues. The CDR3 bases are TGTGCCAGCACCATCGGGACAGTCAGCAATCAGCCCCAGCATTTT. Its protein is CASTIGTVSNQPQHF.

CDR3 in amino acids: CATSDRSLETQYF. CDR3 DNA sequence: TGTGCCACCAGTGATCGAAGTCTTGAGACCCAGTACTTC. The rearrangement uses TRBV24-1 and TRBJ2-5; unclear D gene. V shed 3 bases and J shed 5 bases, with 9 bases lying between them. The CDR3 is made up of 13 amino acids. Germline CDR1 is KGHDR and CDR2 is SFDVKD.